A selection of T cell receptor beta chains follows, all from one sample in a study of beta chain features in type 1 diabetes. The repertoire was sequenced with immunoSEQ multiplex PCR; TCRdb's copy has only in-frame clones and lacks some. The sample comprises over 40,000 clones, over 50% of which are singletons, and approximately 2% rests with the top ten. The sample consisted of Tregs from blood. All receptors come from a young woman in good health. CDR3s include the opening cysteine and the closing phenylalanine or tryptophan. A D gene is named only where the DNA matches it firmly. A row's size may be missing; if present it is once, few, many or a size class.

v_call: TRBV7-9; d_call: TRBD2; j_call: TRBJ2-1; clone_size: NA; cdr3_aa: CASSLAPSGSLNEQFF; cdr3_nt: TGTGCCAGCAGCTTAGCCCCAAGCGGGAGCCTCAATGAGCAGTTCTTC
v_call: TRBV9; d_call: NA; j_call: TRBJ2-5; clone_size: NA; cdr3_aa: CASSVGARYQETQYF; cdr3_nt: TGTGCCAGCAGCGTAGGGGCAAGGTACCAAGAGACCCAGTACTTC
v_call: TRBV7-2; d_call: TRBD1; j_call: TRBJ1-2; clone_size: NA; cdr3_aa: CASSPGQGGVIGGYTF; cdr3_nt: TGTGCCAGCAGCCCCGGACAGGGAGGCGTGATCGGCGGCTACACCTTC
v_call: TRBV11-2; d_call: TRBD2; j_call: TRBJ2-1; clone_size: NA; cdr3_aa: CASSLGASGRVYNEQFF; cdr3_nt: TGTGCCAGCAGCTTAGGGGCCAGCGGGAGGGTCTACAATGAGCAGTTCTTC
v_call: TRBV2; d_call: TRBD2; j_call: TRBJ2-1; clone_size: NA; cdr3_aa: CASSQLAGSSYNEQFF; cdr3_nt: TGTGCCAGCAGTCAACTAGCGGGTAGCTCCTACAATGAGCAGTTCTTC
v_call: TRBV7-9; d_call: NA; j_call: TRBJ1-1; clone_size: NA; cdr3_aa: CASSLQGLGNTEAFF; cdr3_nt: TGTGCCAGCAGCTTACAGGGTCTCGGGAACACTGAAGCTTTCTTT
v_call: TRBV28; d_call: TRBD1; j_call: TRBJ1-2; clone_size: NA; cdr3_aa: CASSPADREFYGYTF; cdr3_nt: TGTGCCAGCAGCCCCGCGGACAGGGAATTTTATGGCTACACCTTC
v_call: TRBV7-2; d_call: TRBD2; j_call: TRBJ2-1; clone_size: few; cdr3_aa: CASSLDGLAGGRDLF; cdr3_nt: TGTGCCAGCAGCTTAGACGGACTAGCGGGAGGGCGAGACCTCTTC
v_call: TRBV5-4; d_call: TRBD2; j_call: TRBJ2-7; clone_size: NA; cdr3_aa: CASSQGEGGTYEQYF; cdr3_nt: TGTGCCAGCAGCCAAGGTGAGGGAGGGACCTACGAGCAGTACTTC
v_call: TRBV10-3; d_call: TRBD1; j_call: TRBJ1-2; clone_size: few; cdr3_aa: CAISEGGDYGYTF; cdr3_nt: TGTGCCATCAGTGAAGGGGGCGACTATGGCTACACCTTC
v_call: TRBV7-2; d_call: TRBD2; j_call: TRBJ2-7; clone_size: NA; cdr3_aa: CASSLASGRAAEQYF; cdr3_nt: TGTGCCAGCAGCTTAGCCAGCGGGAGGGCCGCCGAGCAGTACTTC
v_call: TRBV7-2; d_call: TRBD2; j_call: TRBJ2-5; clone_size: NA; cdr3_aa: CASSEELAGVREQYF; cdr3_nt: TGTGCCAGCAGCGAGGAGTTGGCGGGAGTACGGGAGCAGTACTTC
v_call: TRBV7-2; d_call: NA; j_call: TRBJ2-7; clone_size: once; cdr3_aa: CASSLPGAYEQYF; cdr3_nt: TGTGCCAGCAGCCTCCCGGGGGCCTACGAGCAGTACTTC
v_call: TRBV6-5; d_call: TRBD1; j_call: TRBJ1-1; clone_size: medium-sized; cdr3_aa: CASRRRGRRDTEAFF; cdr3_nt: TGTGCCAGCAGGCGCAGGGGGCGCAGGGACACTGAAGCTTTCTTT
v_call: TRBV19; d_call: NA; j_call: TRBJ1-1; clone_size: NA; cdr3_aa: CASSMSDRKNTEAFF; cdr3_nt: TGTGCCAGTAGTATGAGTGACAGAAAGAACACTGAAGCTTTCTTT
v_call: TRBV27; d_call: TRBD1; j_call: TRBJ1-1; clone_size: NA; cdr3_aa: CASSFWQGARLNTEAFF; cdr3_nt: TGTGCCAGCAGTTTCTGGCAGGGGGCCCGACTGAACACTGAAGCTTTCTTT
v_call: TRBV6-5; d_call: TRBD1; j_call: TRBJ1-2; clone_size: NA; cdr3_aa: CAGSYFRAGGGYTF; cdr3_nt: TGTGCCGGCAGTTACTTCAGGGCAGGGGGAGGCTACACCTTC
v_call: TRBV28; d_call: TRBD1; j_call: TRBJ1-5; clone_size: NA; cdr3_aa: CASSPGQGRQPQHF; cdr3_nt: TGTGCCAGCAGCCCCGGACAGGGAAGGCAGCCCCAGCATTTT
v_call: TRBV7-8; d_call: NA; j_call: TRBJ1-1; clone_size: NA; cdr3_aa: CASRPTGITEAFF; cdr3_nt: TGTGCCAGCAGACCAACAGGGATCACTGAAGCTTTCTTT
v_call: TRBV28; d_call: TRBD1; j_call: TRBJ1-1; clone_size: NA; cdr3_aa: CASSLETGWGTEAFF; cdr3_nt: TGTGCCAGCAGTTTGGAGACAGGGTGGGGCACTGAAGCTTTCTTT
v_call: TRBV19; d_call: NA; j_call: TRBJ2-1; clone_size: few; cdr3_aa: CASSIGSQYYNEQFF; cdr3_nt: TGTGCCAGTAGTATAGGCTCACAGTACTACAATGAGCAGTTCTTC
v_call: TRBV30; d_call: TRBD2; j_call: TRBJ2-3; clone_size: NA; cdr3_aa: CAWAKGGRADTQYF; cdr3_nt: TGTGCCTGGGCCAAAGGCGGGAGAGCAGATACGCAGTATTTT
v_call: TRBV30; d_call: NA; j_call: TRBJ2-7; clone_size: NA; cdr3_aa: CAWDNSYEQYF; cdr3_nt: TGTGCCTGGGACAACTCCTACGAGCAGTACTTC
v_call: TRBV5-1; d_call: TRBD1; j_call: TRBJ1-5; clone_size: NA; cdr3_aa: CASSLGQGGQPQHF; cdr3_nt: TGCGCCAGCAGCTTGGGACAGGGAGGTCAGCCCCAGCATTTT
v_call: TRBV18; d_call: TRBD2; j_call: TRBJ2-1; clone_size: NA; cdr3_aa: CASSQSDGLAGTGEQFF; cdr3_nt: TGTGCCAGCTCCCAGTCTGACGGGCTAGCGGGGACGGGTGAGCAGTTCTTC
v_call: TRBV28; d_call: NA; j_call: TRBJ2-1; clone_size: NA; cdr3_aa: CASSLPPPVGYEQFF; cdr3_nt: TGTGCCAGCAGTTTACCCCCCCCAGTGGGCTATGAGCAGTTCTTC
v_call: TRBV29-1; d_call: TRBD1; j_call: TRBJ1-1; clone_size: NA; cdr3_aa: CSGRRQGARGTEAFF; cdr3_nt: TGCAGCGGACGAAGACAGGGGGCGCGGGGCACTGAGGCTTTCTTT
v_call: TRBV27; d_call: TRBD1; j_call: TRBJ2-7; clone_size: NA; cdr3_aa: CASSFSGTGAVEQYF; cdr3_nt: TGTGCCAGCAGTTTCTCCGGGACAGGGGCCGTCGAGCAGTACTTC
v_call: TRBV29-1; d_call: TRBD2; j_call: TRBJ2-7; clone_size: few; cdr3_aa: CSVVRLATSSYEQYF; cdr3_nt: TGCAGCGTTGTCAGACTAGCGACAAGCTCCTACGAGCAGTACTTC